This TCR beta chain was sequenced during a study of blood T cell repertoires in COVID-19. Study summary: Material from acute and convalescent COVID-19 was sourced from the United States, Italy and Spain. Sources were T cells, B-cell-depleted T cells, or PBMCs; the material itself was cDNA or gDNA.

The CDR3 length is 15 residues. The germline V gene encodes CDR1 MNHEY and CDR2 SMNVEV (reference sequence). Trimming took 7 bases from V and 4 from J, leaving 18 bases between them. Repertoires were generated with immunoSEQ multiplex PCR, while TCRdb's copy carries only in-frame clones and drops some. The sample holds fewer than 250,000 clones, 86% seen once. All enrollees were about 18 to 89 years old and from fewer than 25 US areas. Researchers sorted participants into cohorts using their self-reported clinical history. This TCR derives from a woman aged 40 to 49 with acute COVID-19. Sequencing used PBMCs or T cells enriched from blood (not recorded which). This sequence joins TRBV27 and TRBJ2-3; tentative D call: TRBD2 (5 bases). The CDR3 reads CASTRGRLEADTQYF. In DNA form, the CDR3 reads TGTGCCAGCACTCGTGGTAGATTGGAGGCAGATACGCAGTATTTT.